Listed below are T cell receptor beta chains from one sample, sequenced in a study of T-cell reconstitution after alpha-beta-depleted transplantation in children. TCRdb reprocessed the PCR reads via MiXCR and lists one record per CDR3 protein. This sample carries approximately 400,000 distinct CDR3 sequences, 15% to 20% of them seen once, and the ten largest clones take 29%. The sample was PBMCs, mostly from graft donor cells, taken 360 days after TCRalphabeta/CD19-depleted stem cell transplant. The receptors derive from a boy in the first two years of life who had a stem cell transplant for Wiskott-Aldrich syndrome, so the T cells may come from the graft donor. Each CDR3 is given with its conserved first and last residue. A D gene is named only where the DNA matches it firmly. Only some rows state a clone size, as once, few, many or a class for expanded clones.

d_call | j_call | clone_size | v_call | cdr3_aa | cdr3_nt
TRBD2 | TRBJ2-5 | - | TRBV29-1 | CSVGTSGILTGTQYF | TGCAGCGTTGGGACTAGCGGAATTCTTACGGGGACCCAGTACTTC
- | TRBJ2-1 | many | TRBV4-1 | CASSQGEQGYNEQFF | TGCGCCAGCAGCCAAGGGGAACAGGGTTACAATGAGCAGTTCTTC
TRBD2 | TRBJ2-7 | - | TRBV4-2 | CASSQDKAGFAYEQYF | TGTGCCAGCAGCCAAGATAAAGCGGGGTTTGCCTACGAGCAGTACTTC
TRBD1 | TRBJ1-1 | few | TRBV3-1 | CASSQDAGQVKAFF | TGTGCCAGCAGCCAAGACGCCGGACAGGTCAAAGCTTTCTTT
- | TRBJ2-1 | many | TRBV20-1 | CSADPKAPKGGYNEQFF | TGCAGTGCTGACCCGAAGGCCCCAAAGGGAGGCTACAATGAGCAGTTCTTC
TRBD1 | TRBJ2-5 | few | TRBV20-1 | CSAWTGRETQYF | TGCAGTGCTTGGACAGGGCGAGAGACCCAGTACTTC
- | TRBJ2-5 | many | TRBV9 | CASSVGGEMETQYF | TGTGCCAGCAGCGTAGGGGGGGAGATGGAGACCCAGTACTTC
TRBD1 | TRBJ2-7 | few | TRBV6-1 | CASNRGRGYEQYF | TGTGCCAGCAACAGGGGAAGGGGCTACGAGCAGTACTTC
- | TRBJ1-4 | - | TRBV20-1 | CSGGTNEKLFF | TGCAGTGGGGGAACTAATGAAAAACTGTTTTTT
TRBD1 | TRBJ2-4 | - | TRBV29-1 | CSVDQGANIQYF | TGCAGCGTTGACCAGGGGGCGAACATTCAGTACTTC
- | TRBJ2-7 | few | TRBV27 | CASSHSREPFWYEQYF | TGTGCCAGCAGTCACTCAAGGGAGCCCTTTTGGTACGAGCAGTACTTC
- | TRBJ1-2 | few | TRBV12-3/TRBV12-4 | CASSLWGANGYTF | TGTGCCAGCAGTTTATGGGGGGCCAATGGCTACACCTTC
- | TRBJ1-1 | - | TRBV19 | CASRFGDMNTEAFF | TGTGCCAGTCGGTTTGGTGACATGAACACTGAAGCTTTCTTT
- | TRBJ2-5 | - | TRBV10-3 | CAISGERGETQYF | TGTGCCATCAGTGGGGAACGTGGGGAGACCCAGTACTTC
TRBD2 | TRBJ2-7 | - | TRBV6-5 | CASSYRSPGLAGEQYF | TGTGCCAGCAGTTACCGTTCCCCCGGACTAGCGGGGGAGCAGTACTTC
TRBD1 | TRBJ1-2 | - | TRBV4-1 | CASSQELGQGTYGYTF | TGCGCCAGCAGCCAAGAATTGGGACAGGGGACTTATGGCTACACCTTC
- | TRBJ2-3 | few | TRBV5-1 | CASSKLTDTQYF | TGCGCCAGCAGCAAACTCACAGATACGCAGTATTTT
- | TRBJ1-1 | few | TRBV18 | CASSLNSLNTEAFF | TGTGCCAGCTCACTCAACAGCTTGAACACTGAAGCTTTCTTT
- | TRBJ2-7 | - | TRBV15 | CATSRDPRDGKVFYEQYF | TGTGCCACCAGCAGAGATCCCCGGGACGGAAAGGTATTCTACGAGCAGTACTTC